The present entry profiles one T cell receptor (beta chain) with its context. Its cognate antigen has yet to be identified. This record belongs to a study of T cells expressing NK-cell markers (dated by TCRdb to the early 2020s). Study-wide context: Three sorted T-cell subsets (CD3+CD56+NKG2C+, CD3+CD56+NKG2C- and CD3+CD56-NKG2C+) from fewer than 10 donors had their TCR beta-chain repertoires profiled. Among the eight sequenced donors, only one was HCMV-seronegative, while the other seven were HCMV-seropositive. All eight donors whose samples were sequenced were randomly selected healthy volunteers, three of them men and five women. Illumina HiSeq 2000/2500, MiSeq or NextSeq was used to sequence libraries as 2 x 150 bp reads. General conclusions and limits of the study: Whether the expanded NKG2C-expressing T cell clones were specific for HCMV antigens was left unclear. In a handful of donors, the dominant CD3+CD56+NKG2C+ clonotypes ranked among the top 10 CD8+ clonotypes, making up roughly 1.0-7.0% of CD8+ T cells. Those dominant clonotypes were again the most abundant among CD3+CD56-NKG2C+ cells in several donors, at about 28.3-60.1%.

HCMV-specific IgG was detected in serum with a commercial ELISA kit to determine HCMV serostatus. Peripheral blood mononuclear cells were isolated from blood by Ficoll density gradient centrifugation. The CDR3 runs 14 residues from the cysteine to the phenylalanine. No DNA is recorded. Looking up the germline V gene (reference sequence) yields CDR1 LNHDA and CDR2 SQIVND. Sequenced on an Illumina HiSeq 2000. 5'RACE template switching, by which a universal primer site and unique molecular identifiers were added, was used to make TCR beta cDNA libraries. cDNA synthesis was primed from the TCR beta constant segment, followed by two successive PCR amplification steps. Per the source publication's procedure: MIGEC handled demultiplexing of the reads and grouping by UMI, while MiTCR was used to assemble and quantify clonotypes. To remove erroneous sequences, TCR cDNA sequences were retained only when supported by two or more reads. The tcR package was used for downstream repertoire analysis, and clonotypes were matched across fractions by CDR3 nucleotide sequence plus V segment. VDJmatch was used to annotate antigen specificity against VDJdb, with one amino acid substitution in CDR3 allowed. The reads went through TCRdb reprocessing, and each CDR3 protein sequence gets one entry with no DNA. The V and J calls were determined by TCRdb, not by the authors. The data table for this sample lists 400,000 or so distinct CDR3 sequences. The ten largest account for around 11% of the sample.

The source of this sequence is a woman aged 45 to 65 in good health. Donor details come from another sample of the same person, matched by shared clones. The rearranged segments are TRBV19 and TRBJ2-3. The specimen sequenced was blood T cells: a sorted CD56 or NKG2C T cell subset, CD4+ or CD8+ T cells, or bulk PBMC T cells (not recorded which). Here the CDR3 is given as CASSGGLAIDTQYF.